Here is one T cell receptor (beta chain) with its context. This CDR3 has 14 amino acids. CDR1 is SGHTA, CDR2 FQGNSA, per germline. Between the trimmed V and J ends, which lost 5 bases and 3 bases, there was a span of 14 bases. This entry comes from a study of T-cell reconstitution after alpha-beta-depleted transplantation in children. The TCRbeta library was prepared with unique molecular identifiers. TCRdb itself ran the PCR reads through MiXCR, one entry per CDR3 protein. The repertoire holds about 500,000 distinct CDR3 sequences, approximately 29% seen once, with 2% to 2.5% in the top ten. Sequencing used PBMCs from the stem cell graft donor, obtained from the stem cell graft. The TCR comes from a human donor who donated a stem cell graft to a child with aplastic anemia. The chain carries TRBV7-2 and TRBJ2-7; D remains unclear. The CDR3 region is CASSPLISNYEQYV. The CDR3 bases are TGTGCCAGCAGCCCCCTAATATCTAACTACGAGCAGTACGTC.